This TCR beta chain emerged from a study of cytomegalovirus exposure and HLA in healthy donors. The study's findings and limits: The study listed about 150 cytomegalovirus-associated TCR beta chains. Links to common viral pathogens appeared, in a later analysis, for several of the most significant clusters.

With respect to this clone: The target antigen is unknown. The junction does not match germline at one end; this may be a read error.

Germline assignment: CDR1 SSHAT and CDR2 FNYEAQ (reference sequence). CDR3 length: 14 amino acids. The PCR employed 60 Vbeta primers together with 13 Jbeta primers. The repertoire was sequenced with immunoSEQ multiplex PCR; TCRdb's copy has only in-frame clones and lacks some. The profile shows under 250,000 clones, approximately 82% of them singletons. Material: PBMCs. The source is a man between 18 and 29 years old in good health and CMV-seronegative. V is TRBV7-7 and J is TRBJ2-3; TRBD2 might be the D (5 bases). CDR3 in amino acids: CASSLFGGTDTQYF. DNA of the CDR3: TGTGCTAGCAGCTTATTCGGGGGCACAGATACGCAGTATTTT.